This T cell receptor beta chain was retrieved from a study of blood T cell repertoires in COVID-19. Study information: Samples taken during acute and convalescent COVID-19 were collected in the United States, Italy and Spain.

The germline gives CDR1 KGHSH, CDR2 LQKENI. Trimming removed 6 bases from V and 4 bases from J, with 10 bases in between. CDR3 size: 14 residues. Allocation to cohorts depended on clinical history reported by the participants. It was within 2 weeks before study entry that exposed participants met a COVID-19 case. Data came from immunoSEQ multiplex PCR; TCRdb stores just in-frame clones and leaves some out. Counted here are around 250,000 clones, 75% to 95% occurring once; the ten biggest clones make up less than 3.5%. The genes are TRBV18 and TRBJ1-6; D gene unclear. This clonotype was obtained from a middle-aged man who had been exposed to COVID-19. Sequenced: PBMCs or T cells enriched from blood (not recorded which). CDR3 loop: CASSPDGYNSPLHF. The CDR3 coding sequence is TGTGCCAGCTCTCCAGACGGGTATAATTCACCCCTCCACTTT.